These 23 T cell receptor beta chains came from one sample sequenced in a study of blood T cell repertoires in COVID-19 (TCRdb year 2020). The library was generated by the immunoSEQ multiplex PCR assay. This is the immuneACCESS table as TCRdb keeps it, with only in-frame sequences that have V and J called. A part of the clones is gone; compared with another copy, unresolved V genes explain less than half, and the rest is unexplained. Within this sample are fewer than 180,000 clones, with about nine tenths of them counted one time only. Together, the top ten hold roughly 4% of the sample. Material: peripheral blood. These receptors were taken from a woman aged 60-70 years with active or convalescent COVID-19.

J is TRBJ1-1 and V is TRBV6-5, with 12 bases that match TRBD1. CDR3 length: 15 residues. Looked up from germline, CDR1 is MNHEY and CDR2 is SVGAGI. V was pared by 0 bases and J by 4 bases, with 0 bases of the junction left unmatched. For the CDR3, the DNA is TGTGCCAGCAGTTACTCGGGACAGGGGGCCACTGAAGCTTTCTTT. This translates into CASSYSGQGATEAFF.

The V call is TRBV7-6, the J call TRBJ2-2; TRBD1 aligns across 7 bases. The junction had 6 bases not matched to a gene; V was cut back by 0 bases and J by 5 bases. Germline CDR1 and CDR2: SGHVS and FNYEAQ. The CDR3 consists of 16 residues. CDR3 residues: CASSLASIRGTGELFF. DNA of the CDR3: TGTGCCAGCAGCTTAGCTTCCATCAGGGGGACCGGGGAGCTGTTTTTT.

This clone was detected a few times. This chain uses TRBV6-5 with TRBJ2-7, with D possibly TRBD1 on 6 matching bases. Looked up from germline, CDR1 is MNHEY and CDR2 is SVGAGI. V lost 5 bases and J 3 bases, leaving 14 bases between the germline ends. This CDR3 has 14 amino acids. In DNA, the CDR3 is TGTGCCAGCAGTCATGGGGGCAGACTCTACGAGCAGTACTTC. This translates into CASSHGGRLYEQYF.

The J gene is TRBJ1-3, the V gene TRBV19, with TRBD1 matching 8 bases. J lost 0 bases, V lost 7 bases, and 8 bases had no gene match. The CDR3 contains 16 residues. In germline, CDR1 is LNHDA, CDR2 SQIVND (reference sequence). For the CDR3, the DNA is TGTGCCAGTACCCTTGGACAGGGTATCTCTGGAAACACCATATATTTT. This sequence encodes CASTLGQGISGNTIYF.

This clone turned up a few times. The chain has TRBV7-6 and TRBJ2-1; 7 bases match TRBD2. V lost 1 base, J lost 6 bases, and 6 bases stayed unmatched. Per germline, CDR1 SGHVS and CDR2 FNYEAQ. The CDR3 has 15 amino acids. CDR3 in DNA: TGTGCCAGCAGCTTAGTTGCGGGGGTCACCAATGAGCAGTTCTTC. Protein product: CASSLVAGVTNEQFF.

The chain uses TRBV19 and TRBJ2-3; 12 nucleotides match TRBD2. The J segment lost 4 bases and the V segment lost 6 bases, leaving 8 bases of the junction unmatched. The length of the CDR3 is 16 residues. Germline V gene sequence: CDR1 LNHDA, CDR2 SQIVND (reference sequence). The CDR3 protein is CASSVRASGGADTQYF. CDR3 bases: TGTGCCAGTAGCGTAAGGGCTAGCGGGGGGGCAGATACGCAGTATTTT.

This chain links TRBV10-2 with TRBJ2-5, with 8 bases aligning to TRBD2. The ends lost 5 bases at V and 7 bases at J; junction bases unmatched: 12. CDR3 length: 15 residues. CDR1 is WSHSY and CDR2 is SAAADI in the germline V gene. As DNA, the CDR3 is TGCGCCAGCAGTATTCGGCGGGGGGATGAAGGGACCCAGTACTTC. It codes for CASSIRRGDEGTQYF.

The J gene is TRBJ2-1, the V gene TRBV5-4, with a weak D call TRBD2 (5 bases). Germline V gene sequence: CDR1 SGHNT, CDR2 YYREEE (reference sequence). V gave up 7 bases and J gave up 6 bases, with 11 bases separating them. The CDR3 sequence is 12 residues long. Written as DNA, the CDR3 is TGTGCCAGCGCGAAGAGCGGCAATGAGCAGTTCTTC. Encoded protein: CASAKSGNEQFF.

The V gene is TRBV5-4, the J gene TRBJ2-3, with 7 bases fitting TRBD1. The length of the CDR3 is 16 residues. The trim removed 3 bases at V and 3 bases at J, leaving 10 bases unmatched. Germline V gene sequence: CDR1 SGHNT, CDR2 YYREEE (reference sequence). The CDR3 DNA reads TGTGCCAGCAGCTGGAGCCGGGACAGAAATACAGATACGCAGTATTTT. As protein: CASSWSRDRNTDTQYF.

The V call is TRBV9, the J call TRBJ2-1; 9 bases match TRBD2. The CDR3 runs to 15 residues. Germline V gene lookup returns CDR1 SGDLS and CDR2 YYNGEE. The J segment lost 4 bases and the V segment lost 4 bases, leaving 6 bases of the junction unmatched. In nucleotides, the CDR3 is TGTGCCAGCAGCCCTCGCGGGGGGGGGTACAATGAGCAGTTCTTC. Amino acid sequence: CASSPRGGGYNEQFF.

The V gene is TRBV19, the J gene TRBJ1-6, with 7 nucleotides matching TRBD1. The CDR3 has 15 amino acids. Germline V gives CDR1 LNHDA, CDR2 SQIVND (reference sequence). V lost 4 bases and J lost 4; bases outside the gene matches: 4. The CDR3 spells CASSKGAAYNSPLHF. The CDR3 DNA reads as TGTGCCAGTAGTAAGGGGGCCGCTTATAATTCACCCCTCCACTTT.

In this sample, this clone turned up once. The chain is built from TRBV10-3 and TRBJ2-5; D is ambiguous. The ends were cut back, 4 bases at V and 0 bases at J, with 12 bases in the middle. Germline CDR1 and CDR2: ENHRY and SYGVKD. The CDR3 loop spans 15 amino acids. CDR3 nucleotide sequence: TGTGCCATCAGTGTAAGCGACGGTAACCAAGAGACCCAGTACTTC. This translates into CAISVSDGNQETQYF.

The chain carries TRBV7-2 and TRBJ2-2; D gene uncertain. Germline-derived CDR1 and CDR2 are SGHTA and FQGNSA. This CDR3 has 14 residues. The V gene lost 4 bases and the J gene lost 0 bases, with 6 bases spanning the gap. CDR3 sequence reads: CASSYNPNTGELFF. The CDR3 coding sequence is TGTGCCAGCAGCTACAACCCGAACACCGGGGAGCTGTTTTTT.

The chain has TRBV7-2 and TRBJ2-7; 10 nucleotides match TRBD2. CDR3 length: 15 residues. V trimming: 6 bases; J trimming: 2 bases; junction bases outside the gene matches: 7. In germline, CDR1 is SGHTA, CDR2 FQGNSA. CDR3 DNA: TGTGCCAGCAGTCGTCAGAGCGGGGGGGCCTACGAGCAGTACTTC. It yields the protein CASSRQSGGAYEQYF.

The chain recombines TRBV21-1 with TRBJ1-4. TRBV21-1 is a pseudogene segment. The CDR3 is 13 residues long. The CDR3 coding sequence is TGTGCCAGTCTTCCCGGGGATCGCGAAAAACTGTTTTTT. As protein: CASLPGDREKLFF.

The V call is TRBV7-9, the J call TRBJ2-7; TRBD2 matches at 8 bases. The CDR3 is 16 residues long. The junction had 10 bases not matched to a gene; V was cut back by 1 base and J by 5 bases. Germline CDR1 and CDR2: SEHNR and FQNEAQ (reference sequence). CDR3: CASSLVSGLVSHEQYF. The CDR3 DNA reads TGTGCCAGCAGCTTAGTGTCGGGACTAGTGTCCCACGAGCAGTACTTC.

V gene TRBV4-1 combines with J gene TRBJ1-4; TRBD1 is a possible D gene (5 bases). Deletions cut 0 bases from V and 11 bases from J, with 16 bases between. CDR3 size: 15 residues. Per the germline V gene, CDR1 is MGHRA and CDR2 is YSYEKL. The CDR3 DNA reads TGCGCCAGCAGCCAAGATCAGGTCGGCGGGGCCAAACTGTTTTTT. It yields the protein CASSQDQVGGAKLFF.

Concerning this clone itself: One end of the junction fails to match germline, which may point to a read error. The chain links TRBV7-7 to TRBJ2-5; tentatively, D is TRBD1 (5 bases). The germline V gene encodes CDR1 SSHAT and CDR2 FNYEAQ (reference sequence). The CDR3 is 13 residues long. CDR3 residues: CASSFAGMETQYF. CDR3 nucleotide sequence: TGTGCTAGCAGCTTTGCAGGGATGGAGACCCAGTACTTC.

The chain joins TRBV19 to TRBJ2-7, with TRBD1 identical over 7 bases. From germline, CDR1 is LNHDA and CDR2 SQIVND (reference sequence). J gave up 5 bases and V 4 bases, and 5 bases lay outside the gene matches. The CDR3 totals 13 residues. CDR3 DNA: TGTGCCAGTAGTACTACAGGGGCCAACGAGCAGTACTTC. This encodes CASSTTGANEQYF.

The V call is TRBV15, the J call TRBJ2-7; maybe TRBD2 (6 bases). CDR1 is LNHNV and CDR2 is YYDKDF in the germline V gene (reference sequence). V shed 0 bases and J shed 5 bases, with 20 bases lying between them. There are 17 residues in the CDR3. For the CDR3, the DNA is TGTGCCACCAGCAGAGATAGTTTGCGGGGTAATCTACACGAGCAGTACTTC. Translation: CATSRDSLRGNLHEQYF. The full variable domain, rest sourced from reference TRBV15 and TRBJ2-7, is DAMVIQNPRYQVTQFGKPVTLSCSQTLNHNVMYWYQQKSSQAPKLLFHYYDKDFNNEADTPDNFQSRRPNTSFCFLDIRSPGLGDTAMYLCATSRDSLRGNLHEQYFGPGTRLTVT.

The chain joins TRBV5-1 to TRBJ1-3; D is perhaps TRBD1 (5 bases). Germline V gene lookup returns CDR1 SGHRS and CDR2 YFSETQ. The CDR3 contains 17 residues. With 1 base removed from V and 0 bases from J, the gap between germline ends came to 14 bases. The CDR3 nucleotides read TGCGCCAGCAGCTTGACGGCAGGGACTTACTCTGGAAACACCATATATTTT. Its translation is CASSLTAGTYSGNTIYF.

The rearrangement joins TRBV30 to TRBJ2-1; 11 bases agree with TRBD2. V trimming: 4 bases; J trimming: 4 bases; junction bases outside the gene matches: 3. The germline gives CDR1 GTSNPN, CDR2 SVGIG (reference sequence). The CDR3 extends over 14 amino acids. The CDR3 region has the DNA TGTGCCTGGACCAGGACTAGCGGGTACAATGAGCAGTTCTTC. It yields the protein CAWTRTSGYNEQFF.

The gene calls are TRBV11-2 and TRBJ2-7; D perhaps matches TRBD2 (8 bases). Trimming stripped 5 bases from V and 0 bases from J, with 17 bases between. In germline, CDR1 is SGHAT, CDR2 FQNNGV. There are 16 residues in the CDR3. DNA of the CDR3: TGTGCCAGCAGCCCCAGGGGGGGGACTAGCTCCTACGAGCAGTACTTC. The encoded protein is CASSPRGGTSSYEQYF. Based on the CDR3 plus reference TRBV11-2 and TRBJ2-7, the full variable domain is EAGVAQSPRYKIIEKRQSVAFWCNPISGHATLYWYQQILGQGPKLLIQFQNNGVVDDSQLPKDRFSAERLKGVDSTLKIQPAKLEDSAVYLCASSPRGGTSSYEQYFGPGTRLTVT.